These T cell receptor beta chains were read from a single sample in a study of cytomegalovirus exposure and HLA in healthy donors. This table comes from immunoSEQ multiplex PCR, and its TCRdb copy is limited to in-frame clones, with some not included. Of around 150,000 clones in the sample, roughly 79% were seen once. Sequencing was carried out using PBMCs. These receptors were obtained from a middle-aged woman in good health and CMV-seronegative. CDR3s include the opening cysteine and the closing phenylalanine or tryptophan. D genes are given only for firm matches. Not every row has a clone size; where given, it reads once, few, many or a size class.

J gene,D gene,CDR3 length,clone size,V gene,CDR3 protein,CDR3 DNA
TRBJ2-4,NA,14,NA,TRBV7-2,CASSLGLAKNIQYF,TGTGCCAGCAGCTTAGGGCTAGCCAAAAACATTCAGTACTTC
TRBJ1-1,TRBD1,15,NA,TRBV11-2,CASSFPTGGGTEAFF,TGTGCCAGCAGCTTCCCTACAGGGGGCGGAACTGAAGCTTTCTTT
TRBJ1-1,TRBD1,16,NA,TRBV7-8,CASSLRRGGLNTEAFF,TGTGCCAGCAGCCTTCGGAGAGGGGGCCTAAACACTGAAGCTTTCTTT
TRBJ2-5,NA,15,NA,TRBV4-1,CASSQETGYQETQYF,TGCGCCAGCAGCCAAGAAACGGGGTACCAAGAGACCCAGTACTTC
TRBJ1-5,TRBD1,15,NA,TRBV19,CATKEGQGTVQPQHF,TGTGCCACCAAAGAGGGACAGGGAACTGTTCAGCCCCAGCATTTT
TRBJ2-3,TRBD2,17,NA,TRBV4-2,CASSQDTGLAGTDTQYF,TGTGCCAGCAGCCAAGATACGGGACTAGCGGGCACAGATACGCAGTATTTT
TRBJ2-2,NA,15,few,TRBV7-9,CASSSKSSNTGELFF,TGTGCCAGCAGCTCTAAGTCCTCGAACACCGGGGAGCTGTTTTTT
TRBJ2-1,NA,17,NA,TRBV30,CAWRGGVTGNPNNEQFF,TGTGCCTGGAGAGGGGGGGTGACAGGTAACCCTAATAATGAGCAGTTCTTC
TRBJ2-3,NA,17,NA,TRBV11-3,CASSLAPGAGSTDTQYF,TGTGCCAGCAGCTTAGCCCCGGGAGCCGGGAGCACAGATACGCAGTATTTT
TRBJ2-7,TRBD2,18,once,TRBV27,CASSPRPGTSGIFYEQYF,TGTGCCAGCAGTCCCCGCCCCGGGACTAGCGGGATTTTCTACGAGCAGTACTTC
TRBJ1-1,TRBD1,13,NA,TRBV10-3,CAISGQGGTEAFF,TGTGCCATCAGTGGACAGGGGGGCACTGAAGCTTTCTTT
TRBJ1-2,TRBD1,13,NA,TRBV28,CASSRDSSYGYTF,TGTGCCAGCAGTCGGGACAGCAGCTATGGCTACACCTTC